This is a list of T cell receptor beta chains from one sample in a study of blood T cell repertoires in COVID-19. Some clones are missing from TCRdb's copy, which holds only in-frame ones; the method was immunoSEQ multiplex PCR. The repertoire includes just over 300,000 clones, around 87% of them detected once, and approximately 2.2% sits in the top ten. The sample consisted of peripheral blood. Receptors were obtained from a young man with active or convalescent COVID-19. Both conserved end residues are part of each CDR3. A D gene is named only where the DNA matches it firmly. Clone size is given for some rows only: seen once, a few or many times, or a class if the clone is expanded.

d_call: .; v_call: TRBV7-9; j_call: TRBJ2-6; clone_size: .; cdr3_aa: CASSLDSGASSGANVLTF; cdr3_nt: TGTGCCAGCAGCTTAGACTCAGGGGCTTCTTCGGGGGCCAACGTCCTGACTTTC
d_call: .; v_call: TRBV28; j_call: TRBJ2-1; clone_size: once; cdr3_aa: CASSLLYNEQFF; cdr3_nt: TGTGCCAGCAGTCTCCTGTACAATGAGCAGTTCTTC
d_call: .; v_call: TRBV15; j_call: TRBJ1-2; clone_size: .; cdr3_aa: CATSRTGNYGYTF; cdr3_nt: TGTGCCACCAGCAGGACGGGGAACTATGGCTACACCTTC
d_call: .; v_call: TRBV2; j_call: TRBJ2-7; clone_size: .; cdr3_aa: CASSETGTFYEQYF; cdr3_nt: TGTGCCAGCAGCGAGACCGGGACATTCTACGAGCAGTACTTC
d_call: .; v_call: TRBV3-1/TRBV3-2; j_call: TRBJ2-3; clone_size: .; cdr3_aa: CASSLDRKTDTQYF; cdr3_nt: TGTGCCAGCAGCTTAGACAGGAAAACAGATACGCAGTATTTT
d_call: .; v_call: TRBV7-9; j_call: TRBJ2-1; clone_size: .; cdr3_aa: CASSNSIYNEQFF; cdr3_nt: TGTGCCAGCAGTAACAGTATATACAATGAGCAGTTCTTC
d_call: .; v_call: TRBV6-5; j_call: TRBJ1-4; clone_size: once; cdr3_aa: CASSPKTVGEKLFF; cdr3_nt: TGTGCCAGCAGTCCAAAGACAGTCGGTGAAAAACTGTTTTTT
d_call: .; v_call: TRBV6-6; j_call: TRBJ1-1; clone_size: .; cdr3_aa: CASSPQFFGARDTEAFF; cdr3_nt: TGTGCCAGCAGTCCACAGTTTTTTGGTGCTCGAGACACTGAAGCTTTCTTT
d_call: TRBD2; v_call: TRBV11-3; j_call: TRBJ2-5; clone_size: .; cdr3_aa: CASSSSGTSGTETQYF; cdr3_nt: TGTGCCAGCAGCTCGTCCGGGACTAGCGGGACAGAGACCCAGTACTTC
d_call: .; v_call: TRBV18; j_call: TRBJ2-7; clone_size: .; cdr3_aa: CASSPPGYEQYF; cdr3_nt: TGTGCCAGCTCACCTCCAGGGTACGAGCAGTACTTC
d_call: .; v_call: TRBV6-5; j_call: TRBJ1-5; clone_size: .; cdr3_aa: CATAQNRDNNQPQHF; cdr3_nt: TGTGCCACCGCTCAAAACCGGGACAACAATCAGCCCCAGCATTTT
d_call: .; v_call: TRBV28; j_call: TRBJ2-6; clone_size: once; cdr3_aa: CASLQGGDAGANVLTF; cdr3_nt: TGTGCCAGCTTACAGGGCGGTGACGCTGGGGCCAACGTCCTGACTTTC
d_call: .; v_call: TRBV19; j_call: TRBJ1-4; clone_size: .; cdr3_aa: CASKLRDRLNEKLFF; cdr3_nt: TGTGCCTCAAAACTACGAGACAGATTGAATGAAAAACTGTTTTTT
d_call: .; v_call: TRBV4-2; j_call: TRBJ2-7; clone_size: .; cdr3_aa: CASSQDPGGTSYEQYF; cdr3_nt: TGTGCCAGCAGCCAAGATCCGGGGGGCACCTCCTACGAGCAGTACTTC
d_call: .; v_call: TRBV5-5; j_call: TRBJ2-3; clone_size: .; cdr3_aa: CASSLWPGTDTQYF; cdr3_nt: TGTGCCAGCAGCTTGTGGCCGGGGACAGATACGCAGTATTTT
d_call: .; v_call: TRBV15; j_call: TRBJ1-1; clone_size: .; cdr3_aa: CATSRDQRKGDTEAFF; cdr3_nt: TGTGCCACCAGCAGAGATCAGAGAAAGGGGGACACTGAAGCTTTCTTT
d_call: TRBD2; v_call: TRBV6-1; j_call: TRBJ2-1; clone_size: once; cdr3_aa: CATDSGGHNEQFF; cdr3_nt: TGTGCCACCGATAGCGGGGGACACAATGAGCAGTTCTTC
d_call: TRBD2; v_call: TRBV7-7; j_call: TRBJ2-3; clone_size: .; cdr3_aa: CASSLRLADTPLSTDTQYF; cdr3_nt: TGTGCCAGCAGCTTAAGACTAGCGGACACACCCCTAAGCACAGATACGCAGTATTTT
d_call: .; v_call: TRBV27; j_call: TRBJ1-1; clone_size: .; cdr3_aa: CASSIGANTEAFF; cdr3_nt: TGTGCCAGCAGTATAGGGGCGAACACTGAAGCTTTCTTT
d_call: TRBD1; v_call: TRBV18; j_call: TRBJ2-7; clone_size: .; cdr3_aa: CASSPSGGSDYEQYF; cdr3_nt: TGTGCCAGCTCACCTTCAGGGGGATCGGACTACGAGCAGTACTTC
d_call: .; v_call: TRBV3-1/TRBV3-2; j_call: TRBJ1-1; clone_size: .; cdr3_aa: CASSHLSRGATEAFF; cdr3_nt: TGTGCCAGCAGCCACCTCTCCCGGGGTGCCACTGAAGCTTTCTTT
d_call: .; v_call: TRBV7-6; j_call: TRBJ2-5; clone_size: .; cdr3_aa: CASSLEGRRKETQYF; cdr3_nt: TGTGCCAGCAGCTTAGAAGGGAGAAGGAAAGAGACCCAGTACTTC
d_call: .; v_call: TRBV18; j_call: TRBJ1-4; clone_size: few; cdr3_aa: CASSPPEGGGEKLFF; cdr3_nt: TGTGCCAGCTCACCACCGGAGGGTGGTGGTGAAAAACTGTTTTTT